Presented here are 29 T cell receptor beta chains from one specimen sequenced in a study of blood T cell repertoires in COVID-19. This table comes from immunoSEQ multiplex PCR, and its TCRdb copy is limited to in-frame clones, with some not included. Of just over 300,000 clones in the sample, 87% were seen once. The specimen was peripheral blood. The receptors stem from a man between 18 and 29 years old with active or convalescent COVID-19.

V usage is TRBV19 and J usage is TRBJ1-5; tentatively, D is TRBD1 (6 bases). Looked up from germline, CDR1 is LNHDA and CDR2 is SQIVND (reference sequence). The V end lost 6 bases, the J end lost 8 bases, and 23 bases lay between the germline ends. This CDR3 contains 16 residues. DNA for the CDR3: TGTGCCAGTAGCGGAACAGGGCAACCCCCCATCAAGCCCCAGCATTTT. The encoded protein is CASSGTGQPPIKPQHF.

V and J are TRBV19 and TRBJ1-1; 8 positions agree with TRBD1. V was clipped by 5 bases and J by 0 bases; unmatched bases: 5. There are 15 residues in the CDR3. The germline gives CDR1 LNHDA, CDR2 SQIVND (reference sequence). The CDR3 DNA follows: TGTGCCAGTAGTTGGACAGGGTCCGTGAACACTGAAGCTTTCTTT. Amino acids: CASSWTGSVNTEAFF.

The V and J genes are TRBV29-1 and TRBJ2-7, with a tentative D call TRBD2 (7 bases). The length of the CDR3 is 12 residues. Germline V gene data show CDR1 as SQVTM and CDR2 as ANQGSEA. Trimming shortened V by 2 bases and J by 7 bases, and 12 bases separated the two germline ends. In DNA, the CDR3 is TGCAGCGTTGAATCGGGGGGCGTTGAGCAGTACTTC. It yields the protein CSVESGGVEQYF.

This clone was seen more than once but under ten times. Distinct nucleotide sequences in the sample also encode this CDR3. The chain couples TRBV18 to TRBJ2-2; TRBD2 matches 9 bases. V lost 3 bases and J lost 4; bases outside the gene matches: 3. This CDR3 region has 15 residues. Germline V CDR1 and CDR2: KGHSH, LQKENI. The DNA for the CDR3 is TGTGCCAGCTCACCTCTAGCGGGACGCACCGGGGAGCTGTTTTTT. Amino acid sequence: CASSPLAGRTGELFF.

The chain links TRBV4-3 to TRBJ2-3; TRBD2 is a possible D gene (6 bases). V was cut by 0 bases and J by 3 bases, with 19 bases left in between. The CDR3 sequence is 18 residues long. Germline CDR1 LGHNA, CDR2 YSLEER. The CDR3 sequence is CASSQDFGGGERTDTQYF. The CDR3 DNA reads as TGCGCCAGCAGCCAAGATTTCGGAGGCGGGGAGAGGACAGATACGCAGTATTTT.

CDR3 region: CASSPRGAAFYEQYF. The CDR3 bases are TGTGCCAGCAGCCCGCGGGGAGCAGCCTTCTACGAGCAGTACTTC. This chain links TRBV25-1 with TRBJ2-7, with D maybe TRBD2 (6 bases). V shed 6 bases and J shed 3 bases, with 18 bases lying between them. This CDR3 is built from 15 residues. Germline CDR1 MGHDK, CDR2 SYGVNS.

The J gene is TRBJ1-1, the V gene TRBV28; possible D gene TRBD1, 5 bases. Trimming removed 5 bases from V and 6 bases from J, with 16 bases in between. Germline V gene sequence: CDR1 MDHEN, CDR2 SYDVKM. The CDR3 covers 14 residues. Written as DNA, the CDR3 is TGTGCCAGCAGTGAGGGACTCCCCTCCCCTGAAGCTTTCTTT. As protein: CASSEGLPSPEAFF.

CDR3 coding DNA: TGTGCCAGCAGCTACAGACTAGGGGGCGGAACTGAAGCTTTCTTT. It is translated as CASSYRLGGGTEAFF. This sequence joins TRBV5-5 and TRBJ1-1; TRBD1 agrees at 7 bases. The CDR3 contains 15 residues. The germline gives CDR1 SGHKS, CDR2 YYEKEE (reference sequence). Trimming took 3 bases from V and 5 from J; bases not matched to a gene: 10.

The table lists this clone with a few counts. This sequence joins TRBV4-1 and TRBJ2-7, with 8 bases lining up with TRBD1. CDR3 length: 17 residues. V was pared by 0 bases and J by 0 bases, with 7 bases of the junction left unmatched. In germline, CDR1 is MGHRA, CDR2 YSYEKL. Here the CDR3 reads CASSQDRWDRSSYEQYF. As DNA, the CDR3 is TGCGCCAGCAGCCAAGATCGCTGGGACAGGAGCTCCTACGAGCAGTACTTC.

The J gene is TRBJ1-2, the V gene TRBV6-1, with a tentative D call TRBD1 (5 bases). This CDR3 is built from 16 residues. Germline V gene data show CDR1 as MNHNS and CDR2 as SASEGT. V gave up 0 bases and J gave up 0 bases, with 11 bases separating them. In DNA, the CDR3 is TGTGCCAGCAGTGAAGCGGGAAGGGGCGCTAACTATGGCTACACCTTC. It is translated as CASSEAGRGANYGYTF.

This clone was found a few times. The V gene is TRBV5-6, the J gene TRBJ1-3; TRBD1 is a possible D gene (6 bases). This CDR3 has 14 residues. From germline, CDR1 is SGHDT and CDR2 YYEEEE. V lost 6 bases and J 4 bases, leaving 14 bases between the germline ends. Here the CDR3 reads CASTNRVRGNTIYF. CDR3 coding DNA: TGTGCCAGCACCAACAGGGTGCGGGGAAACACCATATATTTT.

The V and J genes are TRBV25-1 and TRBJ2-3, with D possibly TRBD2 on 5 matching bases. Looked up from germline, CDR1 is MGHDK and CDR2 is SYGVNS. CDR3 length equals 12 residues. The V gene lost 1 base and the J gene lost 12 bases, with 11 bases spanning the gap. For the CDR3, the DNA is TGTGCCAGCAGTGAATCGGGGAGATCACAGTATTTT. This sequence encodes CASSESGRSQYF.

This clone was counted once. V and J are TRBV3-1 (or the pseudogene TRBV3-2) and TRBJ2-3; D might be TRBD2 (6 bases). The CDR3 totals 17 residues. Germline CDR1 is LGHDT and CDR2 is YNNKEL (reference sequence). Between the trimmed V and J ends, which lost 4 bases and 4 bases, there was a span of 21 bases. CDR3 amino acids: CASSRRLDALGADTQYF. The DNA for the CDR3 is TGTGCCAGCAGCCGTCGACTAGACGCTTTAGGTGCAGATACGCAGTATTTT.

CDR3 loop: CASSLSWSERGTPFLYEQYF. CDR3 nucleotide sequence: TGCGCCAGCAGCTTGTCCTGGAGTGAGCGGGGGACCCCCTTTCTTTACGAGCAGTACTTC. V usage is TRBV5-1 and J usage is TRBJ2-7; 8 bases line up with TRBD2. The V gene's germline CDR1 is SGHRS and CDR2 YFSETQ. There are 20 residues in the CDR3. V shed 1 base and J 4 bases; nucleotides not matched to a gene: 22.

The chain employs TRBV10-1 and TRBJ2-1; 13 bases match TRBD2. The CDR3 covers 15 residues. Trimming cost V 6 bases and J 9 bases; bases outside gene matches: 8. Per germline, CDR1 WNHNN and CDR2 SYGVQD (reference sequence). The CDR3 here is CASSGGGLAGIEQFF. The CDR3 bases are TGCGCCAGCAGCGGGGGGGGACTAGCGGGAATTGAGCAGTTCTTC.

This chain connects TRBV29-1 to TRBJ2-1, with 7 nucleotides matching TRBD1. In germline, CDR1 is SQVTM, CDR2 ANQGSEA. V lost 7 bases, J lost 7 bases, and 7 bases stayed unmatched. The CDR3 has 12 amino acids. This CDR3 reads CSDWTGQNEQFF. The CDR3 DNA is TGCAGCGATTGGACAGGACAAAATGAGCAGTTCTTC.

This chain connects TRBV7-9 to TRBJ2-7, with a possible D match to TRBD2 (6 bases). The CDR3 has 13 amino acids. Germline V gene lookup returns CDR1 SEHNR and CDR2 FQNEAQ (reference sequence). Trimming removed 8 bases at V and 3 bases at J, with 14 bases between. CDR3 DNA: TGTGCCAGCTCCCCGGGGGTCGACTACGAGCAGTACTTC. Residues: CASSPGVDYEQYF. Full variable domain (missing parts from reference TRBV7-9 and TRBJ2-7): DTGVSQNPRHKITKRGQNVTFRCDPISEHNRLYWYRQTLGQGPEFLTYFQNEAQLEKSRLLSDRFSAERPKGSFSTLEIQRTEQGDSAMYLCASSPGVDYEQYFGPGTRLTVT.

The chain couples TRBV7-2 to TRBJ2-5; no definite D call. V lost 4 bases, J lost 0 bases, and 3 bases lay in between. Germline-derived CDR1 and CDR2 are SGHTA and FQGNSA. The CDR3 consists of 12 residues. The CDR3 spells CASSSYQETQYF. DNA for the CDR3: TGTGCCAGCAGCTCGTACCAAGAGACCCAGTACTTC.

This chain links TRBV7-9 with TRBJ1-1, with D uncertain. In germline, CDR1 is SEHNR, CDR2 FQNEAQ (reference sequence). V dropped 2 bases and J dropped 1 base, with 14 bases sitting between them. There are 16 residues in the CDR3. The CDR3 here is CASSLFPLEANTEAFF. The CDR3 coding sequence is TGTGCCAGCAGCTTATTTCCCCTTGAGGCGAACACTGAAGCTTTCTTT.

This chain connects TRBV19 to TRBJ1-3; 8 bases line up with TRBD1. The ends lost 6 bases at V and 7 bases at J; junction bases unmatched: 8. CDR1 and CDR2 from the germline V gene are LNHDA and SQIVND (reference sequence). The CDR3 consists of 14 residues. CDR3 coding DNA: TGTGCCAGTAGCACCGGAGACAGGGGCAACACCATATATTTT. Translating it yields CASSTGDRGNTIYF.

This sequence joins TRBV5-1 and TRBJ2-2; D is undetermined. Between the trimmed V and J ends, which lost 4 bases and 6 bases, there was a span of 7 bases. The CDR3 extends over 12 amino acids. CDR1 and CDR2 from the germline V gene are SGHRS and YFSETQ. The CDR3 coding sequence is TGCGCCAGCAGCCTCTATGCCGGGGAGCTGTTTTTT. Its translation is CASSLYAGELFF.

This rearrangement joins TRBV2 to TRBJ1-6, with 7 bases that match TRBD1. V shed 7 bases, J shed 7 bases, and the junction held 7 bases outside the gene matches. The CDR3 is 14 residues long. Germline CDR1 reads SNHLY; CDR2 reads FYNNEI. The CDR3 nucleotides read TGTGCCAGCAAAAACAGGGGCGACAATTCACCCCTCCACTTT. Encoded protein: CASKNRGDNSPLHF.

J is TRBJ1-4 and V is TRBV28, with D maybe TRBD1 (6 bases). The CDR3 is 16 residues long. Germline CDR1 and CDR2: MDHEN and SYDVKM. Trimming removed 6 bases from V and 0 bases from J, with 14 bases in between. The CDR3 nucleotides read TGTGCCAGCAGAGGACCCGGGACACCAACTAATGAAAAACTGTTTTTT. Translating gives CASRGPGTPTNEKLFF.

The rearrangement links TRBV19 to TRBJ2-7; D uncertain. V lost 7 bases and J 0 bases, leaving 7 bases between the germline ends. The CDR3 runs 12 residues. CDR1 is LNHDA, CDR2 SQIVND, per germline (reference sequence). This CDR3 is CASTDNSYEQYF. In DNA, the CDR3 is TGTGCCAGTACCGACAACTCCTACGAGCAGTACTTC.

The CDR3 reads CASTSLDTQYF. CDR3 bases: TGTGCCAGCACCTCGTTGGATACGCAGTATTTT. This rearrangement joins TRBV7-9 to TRBJ2-3; no clear D gene. The V and J ends lost 7 bases and 6 bases respectively, with 8 bases between them. The germline gives CDR1 SEHNR, CDR2 FQNEAQ (reference sequence). CDR3 length: 11 amino acids. Variable domain in full (rest from reference TRBV7-9 and TRBJ2-3): DTGVSQNPRHKITKRGQNVTFRCDPISEHNRLYWYRQTLGQGPEFLTYFQNEAQLEKSRLLSDRFSAERPKGSFSTLEIQRTEQGDSAMYLCASTSLDTQYFGPGTRLTVL.

The sample holds one count of this clone. CDR3 loop: CASSRTERYGYTF. CDR3 sequence (DNA): TGTGCCAGCAGTAGGACAGAGAGATATGGCTACACCTTC. The chain joins TRBV12-3 or TRBV12-4 to TRBJ1-2; TRBD1 might be the D (6 bases). V was shortened by 5 bases and J by 5 bases, with 12 bases between the two germline ends. CDR3 length: 13 residues.

CDR3 region: CASSSSGGELFF. The CDR3 DNA reads as TGTGCCAGCAGTTCATCGGGGGGGGAACTGTTTTTT. The chain uses TRBV2 and TRBJ1-4; the D gene is possibly TRBD1 (5 bases). V lost 5 bases and J 12 bases, leaving 13 bases between the germline ends. The germline CDR1 and CDR2 sequences are SNHLY and FYNNEI. The CDR3 totals 12 residues.

The gene calls are TRBV9 and TRBJ2-3, with 11 bases aligning to TRBD2. CDR3 length equals 14 residues. The germline gives CDR1 SGDLS, CDR2 YYNGEE. The trim removed 4 bases at V and 4 bases at J, leaving 2 bases unmatched. CDR3 DNA sequence: TGTGCCAGCAGCAGTAGCGGGAGGGCAGATACGCAGTATTTT. It codes for CASSSSGRADTQYF.

V gene TRBV7-3 combines with J gene TRBJ1-5; 9 bases are shared with TRBD1. Trimming cost V 6 bases and J 1 base; bases outside gene matches: 10. This CDR3 has 17 residues. CDR1 SGHTA and CDR2 FQGTGA come from the germline V gene. The CDR3 loop is CASRPLGQGLSNQPQHF. Here the CDR3 DNA reads TGTGCCAGCAGGCCACTGGGACAGGGCTTAAGCAATCAGCCCCAGCATTTT.